The next 10 T cell receptor beta chains were all read from a single sample in a study of blood T cell repertoires in COVID-19. Sequenced by immunoSEQ multiplex PCR; TCRdb stores in-frame clones only, minus some. This table has some 170,000 clones, roughly 90% appearing once. Sequencing used peripheral blood. The receptors derive from a woman between 50 and 59 years old with acute or convalescent COVID-19.

The V call is TRBV28, the J call TRBJ1-2; no definite D call. The CDR3 has 13 amino acids. With 2 bases removed from V and 8 bases from J, the gap between germline ends came to 12 bases. Germline values: CDR1 MDHEN, CDR2 SYDVKM. The CDR3 sequence is CASSLAAVRGYTF. For the CDR3, the DNA is TGTGCCAGCAGTTTAGCGGCAGTGAGAGGCTACACCTTC.

This chain connects TRBV5-5 to TRBJ1-5; D unclear. V gave up 0 bases and J gave up 0 bases, with 7 bases separating them. Germline CDR1 is SGHKS and CDR2 is YYEKEE (reference sequence). The CDR3 has 15 residues. CDR3 bases: TGTGCCAGCAGCTTGGACTCATATAGCAATCAGCCCCAGCATTTT. It translates to CASSLDSYSNQPQHF.

The CDR3, as DNA: TGCGCCAGCACCTCGGACAGCTTCTATGGCTACACCTTC. This translates into CASTSDSFYGYTF. The V call is TRBV5-1, the J call TRBJ1-2, with a possible D match to TRBD1 (6 bases). V lost 6 bases to trimming and J lost 4 bases, with 13 bases between them. Looked up from germline, CDR1 is SGHRS and CDR2 is YFSETQ. The CDR3 has 13 amino acids. Variable domain in full (rest from reference TRBV5-1 and TRBJ1-2): KAGVTQTPRYLIKTRGQQVTLSCSPISGHRSVSWYQQTPGQGLQFLFEYFSETQRNKGNFPGRFSGRQFSNSRSEMNVSTLELGDSALYLCASTSDSFYGYTFGSGTRLTVV.

The sample holds one count of this clone. V is TRBV27 and J is TRBJ1-6; D possibly corresponds to TRBD1 (6 bases). Germline V gene sequence: CDR1 MNHEY, CDR2 SMNVEV (reference sequence). The ends were cut back, 6 bases at V and 4 bases at J, with 13 bases in the middle. This CDR3 spans 15 amino acids. In nucleotides, the CDR3 is TGTGCCAGCAGCGCGGGGGGCCCTTATAATTCACCCCTCCACTTT. It is translated as CASSAGGPYNSPLHF.

V usage is TRBV5-1 and J usage is TRBJ2-4; 7 bases align to TRBD1. V lost 0 bases, J lost 4 bases, and 4 bases stayed unmatched. Germline CDR1 and CDR2: SGHRS and YFSETQ. This CDR3 region has 15 residues. CDR3 in amino acids: CASSLGGTAKNIQYF. The CDR3 DNA is TGCGCCAGCAGCTTGGGAGGGACAGCTAAAAACATTCAGTACTTC.

The chain links TRBV10-1 to TRBJ2-1; TRBD2 matches 10 bases. The CDR3 has 15 amino acids. Trimming cost V 4 bases and J 8 bases; bases outside gene matches: 8. Germline loops: CDR1 WNHNN, CDR2 SYGVQD (reference sequence). The CDR3 protein is CASSVGSSGSDEQFF. CDR3 bases: TGCGCCAGCAGTGTAGGGTCTAGCGGGAGTGATGAGCAGTTCTTC.

The chain couples TRBV7-2 to TRBJ2-2; tentatively, D is TRBD2 (6 bases). V shed 6 bases and J shed 5 bases, with 10 bases lying between them. The CDR3 runs 13 residues. Germline assignment: CDR1 SGHTA and CDR2 FQGNSA. CDR3 nucleotides: TGTGCCAGCAGACTGGAGGGGACCGGGGAGCTGTTTTTT. Its protein is CASRLEGTGELFF.

This clone was found once. This sequence joins TRBV6-5 and TRBJ2-7; 10 bases are a match to TRBD2. This CDR3 has 13 residues. Germline V gene data show CDR1 as MNHEY and CDR2 as SVGAGI. The V gene end was trimmed by 4 bases and the J gene end by 3 bases; junction bases not matched to a gene: 0. For the CDR3, the DNA is TGTGCCAGCAGTTGGACTAGCGGCTACGAGCAGTACTTC. Translation gives CASSWTSGYEQYF.

J is TRBJ1-1 and V is TRBV5-8, with D maybe TRBD1 (5 bases). In germline, CDR1 is SGHTS, CDR2 YDEGEE. The V gene lost 4 bases and the J gene lost 2 bases, with 12 bases spanning the gap. The CDR3 length is 14 residues. The CDR3 reads CASSAMGGNTEAFF. The CDR3, as DNA: TGTGCCAGCAGCGCCATGGGGGGTAACACTGAAGCTTTCTTT.

The chain recombines TRBV5-4 with TRBJ2-1, with 7 bases matching TRBD2. This CDR3 has 15 amino acids. Germline V gene sequence: CDR1 SGHNT, CDR2 YYREEE (reference sequence). V lost 4 bases to trimming and J lost 4 bases; unmatched junction nucleotides: 8. The CDR3 nucleotides read TGTGCCAGCAGCCGGCTAGCGGAGATGTACAATGAGCAGTTCTTC. As protein: CASSRLAEMYNEQFF.